This TCR beta chain was profiled in a study of T cell responses to AZD1222 COVID-19 vaccine. Assay used: immunoSEQ multiplex PCR; TCRdb lists only in-frame clones, some missing. This sample has more than 250,000 clones, with over 85% found just once. Worth noting for this clone: The antigen is not known.

Study conclusions and caveats: Repertoire sampling happened only post peak T cell response. Across spike, vaccine-associated CD4 TCRs were found, dominant at 160-218 and 743-854. Baseline serostatus was positive in only six AZD1222 recipients. The donor cohort was predominantly white British with a female majority, and clonal diversity may have been underestimated.

This TCR was recovered from an adult in good health. The source material was peripheral blood, sampled on day 0 of AZD1222 vaccination.

Written as DNA, the CDR3 is TGTGCCAGCAGCTTGTGGGGGACTGAAGCTTTCTTT. Amino acids: CASSLWGTEAFF. V and J are TRBV3-1 (or the pseudogene TRBV3-2) and TRBJ1-1, with D possibly being TRBD1 (5 bases). Trimming shortened V by 5 bases and J by 5 bases, and 9 bases separated the two germline ends. This CDR3 is built from 12 residues. Germline-derived CDR1 and CDR2 are LGHDT and YNNKEL (reference sequence).